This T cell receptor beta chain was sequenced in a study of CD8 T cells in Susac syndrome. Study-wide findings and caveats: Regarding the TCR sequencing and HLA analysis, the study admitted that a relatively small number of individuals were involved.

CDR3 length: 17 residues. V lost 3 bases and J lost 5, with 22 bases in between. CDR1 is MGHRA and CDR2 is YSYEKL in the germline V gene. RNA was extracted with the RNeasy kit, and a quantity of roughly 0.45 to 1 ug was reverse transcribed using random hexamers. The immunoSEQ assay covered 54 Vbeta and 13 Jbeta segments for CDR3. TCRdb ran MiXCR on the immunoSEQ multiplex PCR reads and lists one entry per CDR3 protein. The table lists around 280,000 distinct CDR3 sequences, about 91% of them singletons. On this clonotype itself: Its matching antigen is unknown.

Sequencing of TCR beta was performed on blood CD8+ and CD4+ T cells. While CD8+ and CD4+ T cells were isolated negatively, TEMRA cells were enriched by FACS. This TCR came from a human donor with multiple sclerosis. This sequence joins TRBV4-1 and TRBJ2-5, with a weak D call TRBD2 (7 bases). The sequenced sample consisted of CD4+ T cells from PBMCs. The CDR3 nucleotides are TGCGCCAGCAGCCAGGCCCGCGGACGGGGGGCCGAGGAGACCCAGTACTTC. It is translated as CASSQARGRGAEETQYF.